These 7 T cell receptor beta chains were all obtained from the same sample, sequenced in a study of human T cells and chemical hapten exposure. TCRdb called the RACE reads again in MiXCR, with one record for every CDR3 protein. The data contain about 290,000 distinct CDR3 sequences, approximately 8% of them singletons. Time point reported: pre-sensitization, week 0. Treatment in this sample: therapeutic diphenylcyclopropenone sensitization with weekly scalp DPC. The input for sequencing was whole blood, taken in connection with sensitization to the hapten diphenylcyclopropenone (DPC). The receptors originated from a man aged 18-30 years with alopecia areata. Some clones in this sample may be carry-over from other donors' samples.

This clonotype was detected a few times. The V and J genes are TRBV5-1 and TRBJ1-2; a weak D match, TRBD1 (6 bases). From germline, CDR1 is SGHRS and CDR2 YFSETQ. With 3 bases removed from V and 4 bases from J, the gap between germline ends came to 13 bases. The CDR3 contains 14 residues. CDR3 protein: CASSSGTTSYGYTF. CDR3 bases: TGCGCCAGCAGCTCAGGGACAACCAGCTATGGCTACACCTTC.

The CDR3 protein is CASSQDGIASSYNEQFF. CDR3 coding DNA: TGCGCCAGCAGCCAAGATGGTATAGCCAGCTCCTACAATGAGCAGTTCTTC. This chain links TRBV4-3 with TRBJ2-1; D is unclear. CDR3 length: 17 amino acids. CDR1 and CDR2 (germline): LGHNA, YSLEER. V lost 0 bases and J lost 0, with 12 bases in between.

Comments on this clonotype: A clone one base away is much larger, so this may be a read error. This sequence joins TRBV6-6 and TRBJ2-3; no clear D gene. From germline, CDR1 is MNHNY and CDR2 SVGAGI (reference sequence). This CDR3 is built from 14 residues. In DNA, the CDR3 is TGTGCCAGCAGTTACACCAAAAACACAGATACGCTGTATTTT. This sequence encodes CASSYTKNTDTLYF.

This clonotype was picked up a small number of times. The chain recombines TRBV7-9 with TRBJ2-7, with D possibly being TRBD1 or TRBD2 (5 bases each). The germline CDR1 and CDR2 sequences are SEHNR and FQNEAQ (reference sequence). This CDR3 spans 15 amino acids. V gave up 1 base and J gave up 7 bases, with 17 bases separating them. The CDR3 DNA sequence: TGTGCCAGCAGCTTAGGGACATCGGGGATCAGGGAGCAGTACGTC. Protein product: CASSLGTSGIREQYV.

This clonotype appeared once. Mismatch with germline at one junction end may stem from a read error. This rearrangement joins TRBV7-2 to TRBJ1-4; 9 nucleotides agree with TRBD1. CDR1 SGHTA and CDR2 FQGNSA come from the germline V gene. The CDR3 runs to 14 residues. This CDR3 is CVSSPPGQGGKLFF. The CDR3 DNA sequence: TGTGTCAGCAGCCCCCCGGGACAGGGCGGAAAACTGTTTTTT.

In this sample, this clonotype turned up many times. V is TRBV28 and J is TRBJ1-5, with a possible D match to TRBD1 (6 bases). V lost 3 bases to trimming and J lost 5 bases, with 11 bases between them. The CDR3 contains 14 residues. Per the germline V gene, CDR1 is MDHEN and CDR2 is SYDVKM. CDR3 amino acids: CASSFGQGYQPQHF. The CDR3 DNA follows: TGTGCCAGCAGTTTCGGGCAGGGGTATCAGCCCCAGCATTTT. Supplemented by reference TRBV28 and TRBJ1-5, the full variable domain reads DVKVTQSSRYLVKRTGEKVFLECVQDMDHENMFWYRQDPGLGLRLIYFSYDVKMKEKGDIPEGYSVSREKKERFSLILESASTNQTSMYLCASSFGQGYQPQHFGDGTRLSIL.

The rearrangement links TRBV20-1 to TRBJ2-1; tentatively, D is TRBD2 (6 bases). The CDR3 runs 15 residues. V was trimmed by 3 bases and J by 5 bases, leaving 17 bases between them. The germline gives CDR1 DFQATT, CDR2 SNEGSKA (reference sequence). For the CDR3, the DNA is TGCAGTGCTAGCCCCCGGGACTTTGTAAACAATGAGCAGTTCTTC. Amino acids: CSASPRDFVNNEQFF.